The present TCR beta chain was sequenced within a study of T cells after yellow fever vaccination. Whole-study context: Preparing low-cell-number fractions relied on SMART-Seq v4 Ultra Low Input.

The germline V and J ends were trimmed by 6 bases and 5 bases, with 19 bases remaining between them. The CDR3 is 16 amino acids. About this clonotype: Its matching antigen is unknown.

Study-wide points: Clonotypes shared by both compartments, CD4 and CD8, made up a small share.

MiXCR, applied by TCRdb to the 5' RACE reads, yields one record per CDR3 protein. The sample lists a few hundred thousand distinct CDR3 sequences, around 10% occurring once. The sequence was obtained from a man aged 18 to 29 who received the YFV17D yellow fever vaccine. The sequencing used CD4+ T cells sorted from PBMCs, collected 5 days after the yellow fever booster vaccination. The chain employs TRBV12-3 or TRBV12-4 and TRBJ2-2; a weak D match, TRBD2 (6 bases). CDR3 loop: CASRPRLARYTGELFF. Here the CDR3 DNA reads TGTGCCAGCAGACCCCGGCTAGCGCGGTATACCGGGGAGCTGTTTTTT.